The sequence of this T cell receptor beta chain was determined in a study of CD8+ T cells in alopecia areata (dated by TCRdb to 2016 to 2018). About the investigation overall: Treated patients were enrolled in an open-label pilot trial of oral tofacitinib at 5 to 10 mg twice daily for moderate-to-severe alopecia areata. The study used high-throughput TCRbeta sequencing to examine T cell clonal expansion in alopecia areata, in both the C3H/HeJ mouse model and human patients. Scalp clonality was compared among normal scalp (n=4), patchy alopecia areata scalp (n=8), and alopecia totalis/universalis scalp (n=8). TCRbeta CDR3 regions were amplified by immunoSEQ multiplex PCR using 35 Vbeta forward and 13 Jbeta reverse primers. In humans, TCRbeta sequencing was performed on scalp tissue and on sorted CD4+ and CD8+ peripheral blood T cells from healthy controls and from patients with patchy or totalis/universalis alopecia areata. Tofacitinib-treated patients had biopsies at baseline and at 4 and 24 weeks of treatment, with a later scalp biopsy in several patients. RNA was obtained with the PAXgene miRNA kit for fixed scalp, the miRNeasy kit for PBMCs, and the RNeasy kit for mouse skin. Patients received tofacitinib for 6 to 18 months and were then followed off drug for 6 months to check for delayed response and recurrence.

Results and caveats for the whole study, not just this receptor: Higher clonality and more expanded CD8+ clones were observed in lesional scalp than in normal scalp, particularly in alopecia totalis/universalis, a finding suggestive of antigenic drive. Unlike mouse skin, where gammadelta T cells dominate, normal human skin contains resident alphabeta T cells that get sequenced too, which complicates analysis of the scalp TCR repertoire. Shared TCR sequences between patients were less evident than in mice, which may be partly attributable to HLA diversity in the patient population.

Libraries were prepared through the immunoSEQ multiplex PCR assay. RNA was extracted from all samples and reverse transcribed into cDNA as template for TCR sequencing. First-strand cDNA was synthesized with SuperScript III using a 2:1 mix of oligo-dT and random hexamers. A synthetic immune receptor repertoire was used to assess amplification bias, and residual bias was removed computationally. In the paper's pipeline: Raw reads were preprocessed to remove errors, and CDR3 was defined by IMGT conventions from the conserved cysteine to phenylalanine. Clonality was calculated as 1 minus Shannon entropy normalized by log2 of the number of productive unique TCRs. Whether each scalp clone was CD4 or CD8 was inferred by checking scalp TCRbeta sequences against the CD4 and CD8 repertoires from sorted blood. The immuneACCESS repertoire file appears here via TCRdb, limited to in-frame rearrangements. These files lack a portion of the clones; in checked studies, under half of the deficit traces to unresolved V genes, and the cause of the others is not known. For V, J and clone size, that table is used; D and trimming come from the DNA. In all, the sample holds 55,000 to 75,000 clones, and about 45% of those were seen once. About a sixth of the sample is held by the ten biggest clonotypes.

As encoded in the germline V gene, CDR1 is LGHNA while CDR2 is YNFKEQ. V is clipped by 11 bases and J by 2 bases, and the sequence between their germline boundaries is 14 bases long. The CDR3 starts with the cysteine, ends with the phenylalanine, and has 13 residues. The kept DNA is CDR3 alone, 39 bases in frame from the first base. Regarding this clone: No cognate antigen has been identified for it. One base away there is no much larger clone; base qualities are not given.

The meaning of the sample's time point label: baseline before oral tofacitinib. Lesional scalp punch biopsies and peripheral blood were obtained from alopecia areata patients. PBMCs were isolated by density centrifugation and stained for CD3, CD4 and CD8, and CD4+ and CD8+ T cells were sorted on a FACSAria. Sequenced material: CD8+ T cells sorted from blood, taken at week 0. The TCR originated in a human donor with alopecia areata. The chain is assembled from TRBV4-2 and TRBJ2-3; the D gene is possibly TRBD2, with 6 bases matching. The sequenced DNA: TGTGCCTCAACTAGCTTTAACACAGATACGCAGTATTTT. It codes for CASTSFNTDTQYF.